The 25 T cell receptor beta chains below come from one sample, sequenced in a study of T cells in localized non-small cell lung cancer. TCRdb's table, derived via immunoSEQ multiplex PCR, lists solely in-frame clones and lacks some. This repertoire shows 15,000 to 17,000 clones, approximately 87% found once; its top ten account for roughly 27%. Sequencing was performed on peripheral blood mononuclear cells, taken before any cancer treatment. Receptor source: a male donor aged 60 or over with stage II lung adenocarcinoma.

With regard to this clone: An end of the junction does not agree with germline; a read error may underlie this. V and J are TRBV7-7 and TRBJ2-5; D unclear. The CDR3 has 15 amino acids. Looked up from germline, CDR1 is SSHAT and CDR2 is FNYEAQ (reference sequence). The CDR3 here is CASSLSFSVGETQYF. The CDR3 DNA follows: TGTGCTAGCAGCTTAAGCTTTTCGGTCGGGGAGACCCAGTACTTC. Filled out from reference TRBV7-7 and TRBJ2-5, the complete variable domain reads GAGVSQSPRYKVTKRGQDVTLRCDPISSHATLYWYQQALGQGPEFLTYFNYEAQPDKSGLPSDRFSAERPEGSISTLTIQRTEQRDSAMYRCASSLSFSVGETQYFGPGTRLLVL.

This clone was recorded only once. Its ends do not fully match the called genes, so a read error is possible. The V and J genes are TRBV6-5 and TRBJ2-7; 9 positions agree with TRBD1. The CDR3 has 14 amino acids. The V gene's germline CDR1 is MNHEY and CDR2 SVGAGI. The CDR3 nucleotides are TGTGCCAGCAGTATGGGGACAGGGTCCTCCGAGCAGTACTTC. Its translation is CASSMGTGSSEQYF.

There are a few counts of this clone. V and J are TRBV27 and TRBJ2-7; D may be TRBD1 or TRBD2 (5 bases each). The ends were cut back, 3 bases at V and 7 bases at J, with 16 bases in the middle. The CDR3 covers 14 residues. CDR1 is MNHEY and CDR2 is SMNVEV in the germline V gene (reference sequence). The CDR3 loop reads CASSFSGRLREQYF. The CDR3 DNA reads as TGTGCCAGCAGTTTTTCGGGGCGTCTGAGAGAGCAGTACTTC.

V gene TRBV19 combines with J gene TRBJ2-5; D may match TRBD1 or TRBD2 (8 bases each). V was pared by 3 bases and J by 5 bases, with 16 bases between. The length of the CDR3 is 15 residues. The germline gives CDR1 LNHDA, CDR2 SQIVND (reference sequence). CDR3 sequence: CASSIGSGTGETQYF. CDR3 in DNA: TGTGCCAGTAGTATTGGTAGCGGGACAGGTGAGACCCAGTACTTC.

This clone appeared a single time. The rearrangement links TRBV18 to TRBJ1-5; tentative D call: TRBD1 (6 bases). V shed 6 bases and J shed 6 bases, with 12 bases lying between them. There are 13 residues in the CDR3. Germline V CDR1 and CDR2: KGHSH, LQKENI. CDR3 DNA sequence: TGTGCCAGCTCGTACAGGGTTTTTCAGCCCCAGCATTTT. Amino acids: CASSYRVFQPQHF.

The rearrangement links TRBV5-4 to TRBJ2-5, with D hard to call. Germline V gene sequence: CDR1 SGHNT, CDR2 YYREEE (reference sequence). The CDR3 is made up of 15 amino acids. Trimming stripped 0 bases from V and 5 bases from J, with 14 bases between. The CDR3 loop reads CASSLGLKPEETQYF. The CDR3 bases are TGTGCCAGCAGCTTGGGCCTCAAGCCGGAGGAGACCCAGTACTTC.

The rearrangement links TRBV12-5 to TRBJ1-1; 7 bases line up with TRBD1. The V segment lost 0 bases and the J segment 5 bases; nucleotides outside the gene matches: 6. The germline V gene encodes CDR1 LGHNT and CDR2 FRNRAP. The CDR3 loop spans 15 amino acids. In nucleotides, the CDR3 is TGTGCTAGTGGTTTGGTAGGGGGCAGGAGGACTGAAGCTTTCTTT. Translation: CASGLVGGRRTEAFF.

In this sample, this clone turned up a few times. The CDR3 protein is CASSLQGESGNTIYF. CDR3 nucleotide sequence: TGTGCCAGCAGCCTCCAGGGGGAATCTGGAAACACCATATATTTT. The chain uses TRBV5-5 and TRBJ1-3, with TRBD1 matching 7 bases. The CDR3 covers 15 residues. V shed 4 bases and J 1 base; nucleotides not matched to a gene: 5. Germline assignment: CDR1 SGHKS and CDR2 YYEKEE (reference sequence). The full variable domain, rest sourced from reference TRBV5-5 and TRBJ1-3, is DAGVTQSPTHLIKTRGQQVTLRCSPISGHKSVSWYQQVLGQGPQFIFQYYEKEERGRGNFPDRFSARQFPNYSSELNVNALLLGDSALYLCASSLQGESGNTIYFGEGSWLTVV.

The V gene is TRBV19, the J gene TRBJ1-2; weak D call: TRBD1 (5 bases). Germline V lookup: CDR1 LNHDA, CDR2 SQIVND (reference sequence). This CDR3 is 15 amino acids long. Trimming left V 1 base short and J 6 bases short, with 15 bases between. For the CDR3, the DNA is TGTGCCAGTAGTATAGGTCGGGGGGGTCTTGATGGCTACACCTTC. This encodes CASSIGRGGLDGYTF. The complete variable domain, with remaining parts taken from reference TRBV19 and TRBJ1-2, reads DGGITQSPKYLFRKEGQNVTLSCEQNLNHDAMYWYRQDPGQGLRLIYYSQIVNDFQKGDIAEGYSVSREKKESFPLTVTSAQKNPTAFYLCASSIGRGGLDGYTFGSGTRLTVV.

This clone was picked up one time. CDR3 coding DNA: TGCGCCAGCAGCCAAGAATCGACAGGAGCGAACACCGGGGAGCTGTTTTTT. Encoded protein: CASSQESTGANTGELFF. The chain recombines TRBV4-1 with TRBJ2-2; possibly TRBD1 for D (6 bases). Deletions cut 0 bases from V and 0 bases from J, with 11 bases between. Germline CDR1 reads MGHRA; CDR2 reads YSYEKL. The CDR3 length is 17 residues.

This sequence joins TRBV6-1 and TRBJ2-7; D not certain. Trimming took 6 bases from V and 0 from J, leaving 9 bases between them. The germline gives CDR1 MNHNS, CDR2 SASEGT. The CDR3 has 13 amino acids. The CDR3: CASRTDVSYEQYF. The CDR3 nucleotides are TGTGCCAGCAGGACGGACGTCTCCTACGAGCAGTACTTC.

V and J are TRBV7-8 and TRBJ1-1; no definite D call. Germline assignment: CDR1 SGHVS and CDR2 FQNEAQ. The length of the CDR3 is 13 residues. Trimming pared 1 base from V and 6 bases from J, leaving 9 bases between. This CDR3 is CASSLGVHAEAFF. Here the CDR3 DNA reads TGTGCCAGCAGCTTAGGGGTCCACGCTGAAGCTTTCTTT.

The chain employs TRBV9 and TRBJ2-2, with D unclear. The CDR3 is 14 residues long. Trimming removed 0 bases at V and 3 bases at J, with 6 bases between. Germline assignment: CDR1 SGDLS and CDR2 YYNGEE. DNA for the CDR3: TGTGCCAGCAGCGTAGGGAGTTACACCGGGGAGCTGTTTTTT. Translating gives CASSVGSYTGELFF.

The chain couples TRBV6-5 to TRBJ2-3; a possible D gene is TRBD1 (5 bases). This CDR3 has 13 amino acids. Germline V CDR1 and CDR2: MNHEY, SVGAGI. Trimming removed 6 bases from V and 5 bases from J, with 12 bases in between. CDR3 in amino acids: CASSPVREDTQYF. CDR3 coding DNA: TGTGCCAGCAGCCCCGTCAGGGAAGATACGCAGTATTTT.

CDR3 sequence: CASSLDRDTQYF. The CDR3, as DNA: TGCGCCAGCAGCCTAGACCGAGATACGCAGTATTTT. V usage is TRBV5-1 and J usage is TRBJ2-3; no reliable D call. Looked up from germline, CDR1 is SGHRS and CDR2 is YFSETQ. Trimming shortened V by 4 bases and J by 5 bases, and 8 bases separated the two germline ends. The CDR3 sequence is 12 residues long.

The chain couples TRBV6-5 to TRBJ1-1; D call uncertain. Deletions cut 6 bases from V and 4 bases from J, with 12 bases between. The germline CDR1 and CDR2 sequences are MNHEY and SVGAGI. This CDR3 has 13 residues. The CDR3 is CASRNGGGTEAFF. CDR3 nucleotide sequence: TGTGCCAGCAGAAACGGCGGAGGCACTGAAGCTTTCTTT.

The rearrangement joins TRBV19 to TRBJ1-2, with 8 bases lining up with TRBD1. This CDR3 region has 15 residues. Germline CDR1 reads LNHDA; CDR2 reads SQIVND (reference sequence). The V gene end was trimmed by 6 bases and the J gene end by 4 bases; junction bases not matched to a gene: 10. CDR3 in amino acids: CASSPIPGQGYGYTF. The CDR3 nucleotides are TGTGCCAGTAGCCCCATTCCCGGACAGGGCTATGGCTACACCTTC.

The chain is built from TRBV5-8 and TRBJ2-4; TRBD2 matches 12 bases. Germline CDR1 is SGHTS and CDR2 is YDEGEE. The CDR3 runs 18 residues. Trimming removed 0 bases from V and 1 base from J; junction bases left unmatched: 5. The CDR3 region has the DNA TGTGCCAGCAGCTTGGGACTAGCGGGAGTCGCGGCCAAAAACATTCAGTACTTC. Protein product: CASSLGLAGVAAKNIQYF. Together with reference TRBV5-8 and TRBJ2-4, the CDR3 gives the full variable domain: EAGVTQSPTHLIKTRGQQATLRCSPISGHTSVYWYQQALGLGLQFLLWYDEGEERNRGNFPPRFSGRQFPNYSSELNVNALELEDSALYLCASSLGLAGVAAKNIQYFGAGTRLSVL.

The CDR3, as DNA: TGTGCCAGTAGTATTTCAGGGGCCTACGAGCAGTACTTC. Protein product: CASSISGAYEQYF. The chain joins TRBV19 to TRBJ2-7; tentative D call: TRBD1 (6 bases). The CDR3 loop spans 13 amino acids. Germline V gene sequence: CDR1 LNHDA, CDR2 SQIVND (reference sequence). Between the trimmed V and J ends, which lost 3 bases and 2 bases, there was a span of 8 bases.

The chain employs TRBV30 and TRBJ2-7; TRBD1 might be the D (5 bases). CDR1 and CDR2 from the germline V gene are GTSNPN and SVGIG (reference sequence). This CDR3 is 13 amino acids long. V was pared by 4 bases and J by 1 base, with 11 bases between. The CDR3, as DNA: TGTGCCTGGAATCCAGGGCAGTCCTACGAGCAGTACTTC. Translated, it gives CAWNPGQSYEQYF.

This rearrangement joins TRBV14 to TRBJ2-3, with a tentative D call TRBD2 (6 bases). This CDR3 contains 15 residues. In germline, CDR1 is SGHDN, CDR2 FVKESK. With 4 bases removed from V and 6 bases from J, the gap between germline ends came to 17 bases. The CDR3 region is CASSRGLGASDTQYF. CDR3 bases: TGTGCCAGCAGCCGGGGACTTGGGGCGTCCGATACGCAGTATTTT.

The chain links TRBV5-1 to TRBJ2-2; no reliable D call. The CDR3 runs to 15 residues. The V gene lost 3 bases and the J gene lost 4 bases, with 13 bases spanning the gap. Germline loops: CDR1 SGHRS, CDR2 YFSETQ. The CDR3 reads CASSYYSSRTGELFF. DNA of the CDR3: TGCGCCAGCAGCTACTATTCCTCGCGCACCGGGGAGCTGTTTTTT. Looking up the rest from reference TRBV5-1 and TRBJ2-2 gives the full variable domain: KAGVTQTPRYLIKTRGQQVTLSCSPISGHRSVSWYQQTPGQGLQFLFEYFSETQRNKGNFPGRFSGRQFSNSRSEMNVSTLELGDSALYLCASSYYSSRTGELFFGEGSRLTVL.

This rearrangement joins TRBV7-8 to TRBJ1-5; unclear D gene. The CDR3 consists of 16 residues. In germline, CDR1 is SGHVS, CDR2 FQNEAQ. V lost 2 bases to trimming and J lost 1 base, with 12 bases between them. CDR3 sequence (DNA): TGTGCCAGCAGCTTATCAGAGACTATAAGCAATCAGCCCCAGCATTTT. The encoded protein is CASSLSETISNQPQHF.

The chain uses TRBV27 and TRBJ2-7; TRBD1 matches at 10 bases. Germline CDR1 MNHEY, CDR2 SMNVEV (reference sequence). Unmatched junction bases numbered 7, after V lost 5 bases and J lost 3 bases. The CDR3 runs 15 residues. CDR3 in amino acids: CASSKRQGAFYEQYF. The CDR3 nucleotides are TGTGCCAGCAGTAAACGACAGGGGGCCTTCTACGAGCAGTACTTC.

The rearrangement links TRBV14 to TRBJ2-3; 9 nucleotides match TRBD2. This CDR3 has 16 residues. CDR1 and CDR2 from the germline V gene are SGHDN and FVKESK. The junction had 4 bases not matched to a gene; V was cut back by 0 bases and J by 3 bases. The CDR3 spells CASSQEASGRTDTQYF. CDR3 nucleotides: TGTGCCAGCAGCCAAGAGGCCAGCGGGAGGACAGATACGCAGTATTTT.